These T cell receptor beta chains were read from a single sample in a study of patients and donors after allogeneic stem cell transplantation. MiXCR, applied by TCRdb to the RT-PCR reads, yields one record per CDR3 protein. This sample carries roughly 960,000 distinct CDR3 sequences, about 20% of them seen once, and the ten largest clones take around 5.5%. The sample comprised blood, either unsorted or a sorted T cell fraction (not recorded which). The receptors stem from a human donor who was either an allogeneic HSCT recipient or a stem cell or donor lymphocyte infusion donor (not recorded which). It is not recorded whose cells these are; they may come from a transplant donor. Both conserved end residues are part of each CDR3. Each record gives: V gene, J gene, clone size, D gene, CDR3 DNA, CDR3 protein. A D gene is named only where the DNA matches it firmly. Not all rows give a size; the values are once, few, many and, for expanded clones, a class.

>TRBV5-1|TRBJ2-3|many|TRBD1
TGCGCCAGCAGCCAGGGGACAGCTAGCACAGATACGCAGTATTTT
CASSQGTASTDTQYF
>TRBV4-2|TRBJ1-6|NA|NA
TGTGCCAGCAGCCAAGAAATTAGTAACAGGGTGGGGTCACCCCTCCACTTT
CASSQEISNRVGSPLHF
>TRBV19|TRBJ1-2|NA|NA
TGTGCCAGTAGTGGGACAAACCTCTATGGCTACACCTTC
CASSGTNLYGYTF
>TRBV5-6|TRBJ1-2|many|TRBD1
TGTGCCAGCAGCAGCGGGACAGGGGGTTATGGCTACACCTTC
CASSSGTGGYGYTF
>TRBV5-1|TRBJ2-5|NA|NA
TGCGCCAGCAGCTTGGGGCCAGCGGAGACCCAGTACTTC
CASSLGPAETQYF
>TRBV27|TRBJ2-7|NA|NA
TGTGCCAGCGGGCCCAGGAGGCCCTACGAGCAGTACTTC
CASGPRRPYEQYF
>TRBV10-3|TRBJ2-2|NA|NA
TGTGCCATCAGTGAGTTTACCGGCGGGAAGGCTTCCGGGGAGCTGTTTTTT
CAISEFTGGKASGELFF
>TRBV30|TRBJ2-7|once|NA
TGTGCCTGGAGTGTACTACAGGGCTACGAGCAGTACTTC
CAWSVLQGYEQYF
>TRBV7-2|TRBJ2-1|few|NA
TGTGCCAGCAGCTTAGCGGTTGCGGAGCAGTTCTTC
CASSLAVAEQFF
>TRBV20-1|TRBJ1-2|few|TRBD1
TGCAGTGCGCCGCGACAGGGGAACTATGGCTACACCTTC
CSAPRQGNYGYTF
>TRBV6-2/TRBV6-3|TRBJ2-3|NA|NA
TGTGCCAGCAGCAAAGGACGCCGGAGCACAGATACGCAGTATTTT
CASSKGRRSTDTQYF
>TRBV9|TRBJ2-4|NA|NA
TGTGCCAGCAGCGGTAGCCTAAACATTCAGTACTTC
CASSGSLNIQYF